One and the same sample provided the 18 T cell receptor beta chains below, sequenced in a study of blood T cell repertoires in COVID-19. The data were produced by immunoSEQ multiplex PCR, yet TCRdb's version contains in-frame clones alone and is incomplete. Of some 400,000 clones listed, more than 75% are singletons. The sample consisted of peripheral blood. The origin of the receptors is a woman aged 60-75 years with COVID-19, enrolled during active disease.

The chain joins TRBV20-1 to TRBJ2-7; no clear D. The CDR3 spans 11 residues. Per germline, CDR1 DFQATT and CDR2 SNEGSKA (reference sequence). Trimming took off 5 bases at V and 7 bases at J, with 12 bases between the two ends. The CDR3 DNA is TGCAGTGCTCCCTTAGTGCGGGAGCAGTACTTC. Protein sequence: CSAPLVREQYF.

V gene TRBV19 combines with J gene TRBJ1-5, with a possible D match to TRBD1 (5 bases). This CDR3 comprises 14 residues. The germline gives CDR1 LNHDA, CDR2 SQIVND (reference sequence). With 10 bases removed from V and 6 bases from J, the gap between germline ends came to 19 bases. DNA of the CDR3: TGTGCCACTCGAGTAGACAGCCTAGGTCAGCCCCAGCATTTT. It encodes CATRVDSLGQPQHF. The whole variable domain, filled in from reference TRBV19 and TRBJ1-5, reads DGGITQSPKYLFRKEGQNVTLSCEQNLNHDAMYWYRQDPGQGLRLIYYSQIVNDFQKGDIAEGYSVSREKKESFPLTVTSAQKNPTAFYLCATRVDSLGQPQHFGDGTRLSIL.

The chain links TRBV2 to TRBJ2-5; tentative D call: TRBD2 (6 bases). Germline CDR1 SNHLY, CDR2 FYNNEI. V dropped 6 bases and J dropped 2 bases, with 16 bases sitting between them. The CDR3 totals 15 residues. The CDR3: CASRRRGAGQETQYF. For the CDR3, the DNA is TGTGCCAGCAGGAGGAGAGGGGCGGGACAAGAGACCCAGTACTTC.

The rearrangement uses TRBV27 and TRBJ1-4; TRBD1 agrees at 7 bases. From germline, CDR1 is MNHEY and CDR2 SMNVEV (reference sequence). CDR3 length: 14 amino acids. The ends lost 8 bases at V and 8 bases at J; junction bases unmatched: 11. The CDR3 here is CASGPGTALEKLFF. CDR3 DNA sequence: TGTGCCAGCGGCCCCGGGACAGCCCTCGAAAAACTGTTTTTT. Drawing the rest from reference TRBV27 and TRBJ1-4, the complete variable domain is EAQVTQNPRYLITVTGKKLTVTCSQNMNHEYMSWYRQDPGLGLRQIYYSMNVEVTDKGDVPEGYKVSRKEKRNFPLILESPSPNQTSLYFCASGPGTALEKLFFGSGTQLSVL.

V gene TRBV28 combines with J gene TRBJ1-2; D gene ambiguous. The CDR3 sequence is 15 residues long. Trimming took off 6 bases at V and 3 bases at J, with 17 bases between the two ends. Germline assignment: CDR1 MDHEN and CDR2 SYDVKM. The CDR3 bases are TGTGCCAGCAGCATTCCTCGAGACTATTACTATGGCTACACCTTC. Translating it yields CASSIPRDYYYGYTF.

The CDR3 nucleotides read TGCGCCAGCAGCTTGCGGACAGCAAGCCAAGAGACCCAGTACTTC. Translating it yields CASSLRTASQETQYF. V is TRBV5-1 and J is TRBJ2-5; possibly TRBD1 for D (6 bases). Germline V CDR1 and CDR2: SGHRS, YFSETQ. Trimming left V 1 base short and J 1 base short, with 11 bases between. The CDR3 covers 15 residues. The full variable domain, in which reference TRBV5-1 and TRBJ2-5 provide the parts outside the CDR3, is KAGVTQTPRYLIKTRGQQVTLSCSPISGHRSVSWYQQTPGQGLQFLFEYFSETQRNKGNFPGRFSGRQFSNSRSEMNVSTLELGDSALYLCASSLRTASQETQYFGPGTRLLVL.

This chain connects TRBV7-3 to TRBJ2-1; D is possibly TRBD2 (6 bases). Per the germline V gene, CDR1 is SGHTA and CDR2 is FQGTGA. Between the trimmed V and J ends, which lost 4 bases and 3 bases, there was a span of 16 bases. The CDR3 length is 16 residues. The CDR3 sequence: CASSSLGGSFYNEQFF. CDR3 sequence (DNA): TGTGCCAGCAGCTCACTCGGGGGAAGTTTCTACAATGAGCAGTTCTTC.

J is TRBJ1-5 and V is TRBV28; D gene ambiguous. This CDR3 region has 15 residues. Trimming shortened V by 6 bases and J by 3 bases, and 15 bases separated the two germline ends. CDR1 and CDR2 from the germline V gene are MDHEN and SYDVKM. CDR3 nucleotide sequence: TGTGCCAGCAGGTGGGGAGGGCCCAACAATCAGCCCCAGCATTTT. This sequence encodes CASRWGGPNNQPQHF.

The chain carries TRBV28 and TRBJ1-2; 8 positions match TRBD1. Trimming took 5 bases from V and 3 from J; bases not matched to a gene: 17. The germline gives CDR1 MDHEN, CDR2 SYDVKM. CDR3 length equals 18 residues. For the CDR3, the DNA is TGTGCCAGCAGTAACACTCGAGCCCAGGGGGCGGTACACTATGGCTACACCTTC. Protein: CASSNTRAQGAVHYGYTF.

The J gene is TRBJ1-4, the V gene TRBV2; 9 bases fit TRBD1. Looked up from germline, CDR1 is SNHLY and CDR2 is FYNNEI. This CDR3 region has 16 residues. V dropped 4 bases and J dropped 7; count of bases not matched to a gene: 10. CDR3 DNA: TGTGCCAGCAGTGGATGGGGACAGGGAGGCGGTGAAAAACTGTTTTTT. Translating it yields CASSGWGQGGGEKLFF.

This chain uses TRBV5-1 with TRBJ2-7; 9 bases match TRBD1. Germline CDR1 is SGHRS and CDR2 is YFSETQ. The CDR3 is 16 amino acids. V lost 1 base to trimming and J lost 2 bases; unmatched junction nucleotides: 7. The CDR3 here is CASSLLPGQGTYEQYF. Written as DNA, the CDR3 is TGCGCCAGCAGCTTGTTACCGGGACAGGGAACCTACGAGCAGTACTTC. The full variable domain, its missing parts supplied by reference TRBV5-1 and TRBJ2-7, is KAGVTQTPRYLIKTRGQQVTLSCSPISGHRSVSWYQQTPGQGLQFLFEYFSETQRNKGNFPGRFSGRQFSNSRSEMNVSTLELGDSALYLCASSLLPGQGTYEQYFGPGTRLTVT.

This chain uses TRBV7-9 with TRBJ2-2; 8 nucleotides align to TRBD1. Germline values: CDR1 SEHNR, CDR2 FQNEAQ (reference sequence). J was trimmed by 0 bases and V by 6 bases; bases with no gene match: 9. This CDR3 is 17 amino acids long. This CDR3 reads CASRPETGQANTGELFF. CDR3 sequence (DNA): TGTGCCAGCAGACCAGAAACGGGACAGGCGAACACCGGGGAGCTGTTTTTT.

J is TRBJ1-1 and V is TRBV7-9, with 7 bases aligning to TRBD1. From germline, CDR1 is SEHNR and CDR2 FQNEAQ (reference sequence). The J segment lost 8 bases and the V segment lost 0 bases, leaving 3 bases of the junction unmatched. The CDR3 consists of 13 residues. In nucleotides, the CDR3 is TGTGCCAGCAGCTTAGCGGACAGGCGGGAAGCTTTCTTT. Amino acids: CASSLADRREAFF.

V is TRBV18 and J is TRBJ1-2; possible D gene TRBD1, 6 bases. The germline gives CDR1 KGHSH, CDR2 LQKENI. The germline V and J ends were trimmed by 3 bases and 4 bases, with 21 bases remaining between them. The CDR3 is 17 residues long. The CDR3 DNA reads as TGTGCCAGCTCACCGGGACATGGGGGAACAACAACCTATGGCTACACCTTC. Amino acids: CASSPGHGGTTTYGYTF.

The V gene is TRBV10-3, the J gene TRBJ2-1; 8 nucleotides agree with TRBD1. The CDR3 sequence is 13 residues long. V gave up 5 bases and J gave up 6 bases; unmatched junction bases: 3. CDR1 ENHRY and CDR2 SYGVKD come from the germline V gene. Here the CDR3 reads CAISSGQGNEQFF. The CDR3 DNA reads as TGTGCCATCAGTTCCGGACAGGGCAATGAGCAGTTCTTC.

Concerning this clone itself: The same CDR3 is also encoded by other DNA sequences in this sample. This sequence joins TRBV19 and TRBJ1-6, with D hard to call. The CDR3 is made up of 13 amino acids. With 5 bases removed from V and 8 bases from J, the gap between germline ends came to 10 bases. CDR1 and CDR2 from the germline V gene are LNHDA and SQIVND (reference sequence). CDR3 region: CASSSGRDSPLHF. DNA for the CDR3: TGTGCCAGTAGTTCGGGGAGGGATTCACCCCTCCACTTT.

The chain links TRBV6-1 to TRBJ2-3; D unclear. With 1 base removed from V and 3 bases from J, the gap between germline ends came to 14 bases. The CDR3 spans 16 residues. Germline assignment: CDR1 MNHNS and CDR2 SASEGT. In DNA form, the CDR3 reads TGTGCCAGCAGTGAAGTACAATGGGCAATAACAGATACGCAGTATTTT. Translation: CASSEVQWAITDTQYF.

J is TRBJ1-4 and V is TRBV20-1; D remains ambiguous. V was trimmed by 3 bases and J by 8 bases, leaving 7 bases between them. This CDR3 is 11 amino acids long. Per germline, CDR1 DFQATT and CDR2 SNEGSKA (reference sequence). In DNA form, the CDR3 reads TGCAGTGCTAGGGCCCGCGAAAAACTGTTTTTT. Translated: CSARAREKLFF.